A selection of T cell receptor beta chains follows, all from one sample in a study of CD8+CD57+ T cells in acquired aplastic anemia. In TCRdb, the reads were re-called with MiXCR into one record per CDR3 protein. In the table there are roughly 170,000 distinct CDR3 sequences, around 60% of which are singletons. The sample consisted of sorted CD4+, CD8+, or CD8+CD57+ T cells (not recorded which) from PBMCs. The receptors stem from a human donor in good health. Each CDR3 is given with its conserved first and last residue. A D gene is named only where the DNA matches it firmly. Clone size is given for some rows only: seen once, a few or many times, or a class if the clone is expanded.

size	V	D	J	DNA	CDR3
.	TRBV20-1	.	TRBJ1-6	TGCAGTGCTAGAGATCTTGGTGCGTATAATTCACCCCTCCACTTT	CSARDLGAYNSPLHF
.	TRBV19	.	TRBJ2-1	TGTGCCAGTAGTATAGTAGCCGGGAGCAATGAGCAGTTCTTC	CASSIVAGSNEQFF
.	TRBV19	.	TRBJ1-5	TGTGCCAGTAGTAGGGCGGGGGGCCCCAATCAGCCCCAGCATTTT	CASSRAGGPNQPQHF
few	TRBV20-1	TRBD2	TRBJ2-1	TGCAGTGCACCTTCACTAGCGGGGGACCACAATGAGCAGTTCTTC	CSAPSLAGDHNEQFF
.	TRBV20-1	.	TRBJ1-5	TGCAGTGCTAGGGGGGGGCGAAATCAGCCCCAGCATTTT	CSARGGRNQPQHF
few	TRBV10-3	.	TRBJ2-1	TGTGCCATCAGTGACTCAAAACTCAAGGCGGGACGTCACTACAATGAGCAGTTCTTC	CAISDSKLKAGRHYNEQFF
.	TRBV24-1	.	TRBJ2-1	TGTGCCATCAGTGAAAAGACTGGCTCCTACAATGAGCAGTTCTTC	CAISEKTGSYNEQFF
.	TRBV7-6	TRBD1	TRBJ2-1	TGTGCCAGCAGCTTAGAGGGGGCAGGTGAGCAGTTCTTC	CASSLEGAGEQFF
.	TRBV20-1	.	TRBJ2-2	TGCAGTGCTAGAGGTCCAGTCGGGGAGCTGTTTTTT	CSARGPVGELFF
.	TRBV11-2	.	TRBJ2-7	TGTGCCAGCAGCTTAGATCCGGGACCGAGGATAGACTACGAGCAGTACTTC	CASSLDPGPRIDYEQYF
.	TRBV24-1	.	TRBJ2-3	TGTGCCACCAGTGATTTTCAAGGAACTAGCACAGATACGCAGTATTTT	CATSDFQGTSTDTQYF
.	TRBV10-3	TRBD2	TRBJ2-1	TGTGCCATCTCCTCCAGCGGGAGTTCCAATGAGCAGTTCTTC	CAISSSGSSNEQFF
.	TRBV2	.	TRBJ2-3	TGTGCCAGCAGTGAAGGGGGCAGATGGGCAGATACGCAGTATTTT	CASSEGGRWADTQYF
.	TRBV7-6	.	TRBJ2-7	TGTGCCAGCAGCTCTAGGGGGGGCCCTCTGGACGAGCAGTACTTC	CASSSRGGPLDEQYF
many	TRBV6-5	TRBD2	TRBJ2-7	TGTGCCAGCAGCGTAACCGGGACTAGCTCCTACGAGCAGTACTTC	CASSVTGTSSYEQYF
few	TRBV9	.	TRBJ2-7	TGTGCCAGCAGCCCAGGGGGGAGCTCCTACGAGCAGTACTTC	CASSPGGSSYEQYF
.	TRBV20-1	TRBD1	TRBJ2-7	TGCAGTGCCGAAACCGGGACAGAGCCTAAGGGGCAGTACTTC	CSAETGTEPKGQYF
.	TRBV11-1	TRBD1	TRBJ1-2	TGTGCCAGCAGTGACCCGGGACAGGAGCTCACTAACTATGGCTACACCTTC	CASSDPGQELTNYGYTF
many	TRBV6-2/TRBV6-3	TRBD1	TRBJ2-7	TGTGCCAGCAGGAAACAGGGGGCGGTCTACGAGCAGTACTTC	CASRKQGAVYEQYF
.	TRBV25-1	.	TRBJ2-7	TGTGCCAGCAGTGCAGGTCCCCACGAGCAGTACTTC	CASSAGPHEQYF
.	TRBV12-3/TRBV12-4	.	TRBJ1-2	TGTGCCTCGCGAAACTATGGCTACACCTTC	CASRNYGYTF
.	TRBV7-3	.	TRBJ2-1	TGTGCCATCGAGTCCCGGGCTCCCTACAATGAGCAGTTCTTC	CAIESRAPYNEQFF
.	TRBV10-2	.	TRBJ1-3	TGCGCCACCCGGGCGGAGGGAAGCTCTGGAAACACCATATATTTT	CATRAEGSSGNTIYF
once	TRBV10-1	.	TRBJ2-3	TGCGCCAGCAGTGAGCAAATTGCAGATACGCAGTATTTT	CASSEQIADTQYF
.	TRBV24-1	.	TRBJ2-1	TGTGCCACCAGTGACCCCACGGGGGTAGGGGGTGAGCAGTTCTTC	CATSDPTGVGGEQFF
.	TRBV24-1	.	TRBJ2-7	TGTGCCACCAGTGATAGGACACGCTCCTACGAGCAGTACTTC	CATSDRTRSYEQYF
.	TRBV20-1	TRBD1	TRBJ2-7	TGCAGTGCCGACGGACAGGGGTCATCTTACGAGCAGTACTTC	CSADGQGSSYEQYF
.	TRBV19	.	TRBJ1-1	TGTGCCAGTAGCTTAGCGCCCACATTGACCACTGAAGCTTTCTTT	CASSLAPTLTTEAFF
.	TRBV7-2	TRBD1	TRBJ2-6	TGTGCCAGCAGCTTAGCGGGGGACAGGGCGGGTGGGGCCAACGTCCTGACTTTC	CASSLAGDRAGGANVLTF
.	TRBV6-5	.	TRBJ2-5	TGTGCCAGCAGTTACTCGAGAGGCGGAAAGACCCAGTACTTC	CASSYSRGGKTQYF
few	TRBV27	.	TRBJ2-1	TGTGCCAGCAGTTTATCGGCATCGGCCTATGAGCAGTTCTTC	CASSLSASAYEQFF